Detailed here is one TCR beta chain. Its target antigen remains unknown. Within one base of it there is no much larger clone, and no base qualities were kept. The germline V gene yields SNHLY for CDR1 and FYNNEI for CDR2. V and J are trimmed by 7 bases and 7 bases, and the gene matches miss 11 bases of the junction. Inclusive of the bounding cysteine and phenylalanine, the CDR3 is 15 residues long. This entry keeps only the CDR3 DNA: 45 bases, framed from base 1. The data were taken from a study of blood T cell repertoires in COVID-19 (dated by TCRdb to between 2020 and 2021). About the study as a whole: Samples covering the acute and convalescent phases of COVID-19 were provided by collaborators in the United States, Italy and Spain. Where available, HLA class I and class II types were taken from metadata supplied by the sample provider and were not determined by assay-based typing. Deeply sampled blood TCRbeta repertoires from subjects exposed to, actively infected with, or recovered from COVID-19 were included in the dataset. The sample metadata nearly always contained a de-identified subject ID, COVID-19 status, age in years and sex. The material from the prospective study consisted of cDNA or gDNA derived from T cells, B-cell-depleted T cells, or PBMCs. The samples were drawn from the first 160 participants of the ongoing ImmuneRACE study and from about 1,200 subjects provided by 6 global collaborators. The repertoires were released in a freely available public database intended as a resource for research on the immune response to SARS-CoV-2.

Each collaborating institution followed its own protocols to collect whole blood in K2EDTA tubes. For TCRbeta analysis, collaborators shipped samples as frozen whole blood, isolated PBMCs, or DNA extracted from either of those sample types. The research as a whole found: Clinical and demographic metadata were provided uncurated, with the amount varying by source and participant.

The immunoSEQ Assay, a bias-controlled multiplex PCR, was used to amplify TCRbeta CDR3 regions from genomic DNA. The original pipeline was this. The number of nucleated cells in each sample was estimated by amplification of reference gene primers within the assay. Sequence reads were collapsed and filtered to measure the absolute abundance of every unique TCRbeta CDR3 rearrangement. For each sample, productive Simpson clonality was calculated as the square root of Simpson's diversity index over productive rearrangements. In TCRdb, the immuneACCESS table is reduced to in-frame sequences with V and J assigned. These tables do not hold every clone; where another copy was compared, an unresolved V gene accounts for under half, and the others remain unexplained. The DNA was the basis for D and trimming; V, J and clone size are from that table. This sample holds around 99,000 clones; 79% were observed only once. The top ten constitute about a sixth of the sample.

This receptor was identified in a woman at least 80 years old with active or convalescent COVID-19. Sequencing was done on a sample of peripheral blood. The rearranged segments are TRBV2 and TRBJ2-1, and 9 bases in between align with TRBD2. The CDR3 in this case is CASTPTSGWGNEQFF. The nucleotide sequence reads TGTGCCAGCACCCCTACTAGCGGGTGGGGGAATGAGCAGTTCTTC.